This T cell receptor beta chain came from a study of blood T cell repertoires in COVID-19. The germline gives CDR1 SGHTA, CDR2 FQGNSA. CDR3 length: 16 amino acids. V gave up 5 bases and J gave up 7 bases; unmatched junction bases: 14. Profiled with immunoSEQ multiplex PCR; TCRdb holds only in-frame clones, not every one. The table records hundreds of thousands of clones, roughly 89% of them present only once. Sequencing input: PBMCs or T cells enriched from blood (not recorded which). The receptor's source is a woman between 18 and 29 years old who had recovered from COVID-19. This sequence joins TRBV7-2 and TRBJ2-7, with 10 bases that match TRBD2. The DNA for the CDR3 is TGTGCCAGCAGCCCGGTCCCACCTAGCGGGGGCATAGAGCAGTACTTC. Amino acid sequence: CASSPVPPSGGIEQYF. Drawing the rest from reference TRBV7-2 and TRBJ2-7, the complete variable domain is GAGVSQSPSNKVTEKGKDVELRCDPISGHTALYWYRQSLGQGLEFLIYFQGNSAPDKSGLPSDRFSAERTGGSVSTLTIQRTQQEDSAVYLCASSPVPPSGGIEQYFGPGTRLTVT.